This TCR beta chain was profiled in a study of brain T cells in children with intractable seizures (dated by TCRdb to about 2021). Regarding the complete study: Resected brain tissue from more than 40 pediatric epilepsy surgery cases was first screened for immune gene transcripts using a NanoString immunology panel. Among the approximately twelve selected surgery cases, pre-surgery blood was additionally sequenced for eight, leaving four cases with brain tissue only.

This clone was seen once. The antigen this receptor binds is unknown. One base away there is no much larger clone; base qualities are not given. What the research found in general, with its limitations: Viral specificity was inferred solely from CDR3 sequence similarity, and the HCMV serostatus of the patients was not known. Because pre- and post-surgery blood were sequenced to different depths, clones absent from the pre-surgery sample may reflect undersampling.

TCR beta chain sequences were generated from genomic DNA using the immunoSEQ assay. In the source study's methods: CDR3 sequences that did not begin with the conserved framework cysteine at position 104 were removed manually. To get clonality, the normalized Shannon's Diversity Index was subtracted from one, giving values from 0 (maximal diversity) to 1 (oligoclonal). Chi-squared comparison-of-proportions tests assessed whether the same CDR3 differed in frequency between samples, such as brain versus blood. Public clonotypes were found through immuneACCESS searches, while the VDJdb browser was used to judge similarity to known antiviral clonotypes. Here the immuneACCESS table is served through TCRdb, limited to in-frame sequences with V and J called. Missing clones are a known gap in these copies; in checked studies unresolved V genes cover under half, and the rest lacks a known reason. V and J calls and clone size are those listed in that table; D and trimming were worked out from the DNA. The sample has about 350,000 clones on record, over 90% of them singletons. In total, the top ten clones hold under 7% of the sample.

In the paper's terms, the time point label means: blood from clinic visit 5 months post-surgery; TSC patient then seizure free. The surgery cases that showed the highest brain T cell transcript signatures were chosen for TCR beta chain sequencing of brain tissue, and of blood when it was available. Before surgery, patients had received at least one anti-epileptic drug. TCR-sequenced patients were children with drug-resistant epilepsy due to tuberous sclerosis complex, focal cortical dysplasia, Rasmussen encephalitis or hemimegalencephaly. Bulk genomic DNA was isolated from unsorted brain tissue and whole blood using the Monarch genomic DNA purification kit. Counted from cysteine to phenylalanine, this CDR3 has 15 amino acids. Of the read, only the CDR3 DNA is kept; its 45 bases are in frame from base 1. The V end gives up 1 base and the J end 3 bases, leaving 2 bases in the junction not matched to a gene. Via the germline V gene, CDR1 is SNHLY and CDR2 FYNNEI.

The rearrangement joined TRBV2 to TRBJ1-4, with 7 middle bases fitting TRBD1. The TCR comes from a boy under three years old with tuberous sclerosis and intractable seizures. The sample in question was peripheral blood, obtained around 5 months after surgery. The DNA sequence is as follows: TGTGCCAGCAGTGAAGGGGGGACAGCTAATGAAAAACTGTTTTTT. The translation is CASSEGGTANEKLFF. Here the CDR3 is joined to the reference TRBV2 and TRBJ1-4 genes, and the full variable domain is: EPEVTQTPSHQVTQMGQEVILRCVPISNHLYFYWYRQILGQKVEFLVSFYNNEISEKSEIFDDQFSVERPDGSNFTLKIRSTKLEDSAMYFCASSEGGTANEKLFFGSGTQLSVL.